A single sample is the source of the 3 T cell receptor beta chains below, sequenced in a study of molecular identifiers for immune sequencing clone quantification. TCRdb independently ran MiXCR on the PCR reads; one entry per CDR3 protein. Of approximately 500,000 distinct CDR3 sequences in the sample, around 23% were seen once. Sequencing input: naive CD8+ T cells from blood, with Jurkat cell RNA spiked in. Subset given: FACS-sorted CD8+CD4-CCR7+CD45RA+ naive T cells. The receptors were sampled from a human donor in good health. Some libraries in this study had Jurkat cell RNA spiked in.

This clonotype was detected only once. A much larger clone is a single base away; this may be a read error. The V call is TRBV18, the J call TRBJ1-4, with 7 bases aligning to TRBD1. CDR3 size: 14 residues. V lost 2 bases and J lost 6; bases outside the gene matches: 3. CDR1 is KGHSH, CDR2 LQKENI, per germline. CDR3 sequence reads: CASSPWDRYEKLFF. In nucleotides, the CDR3 is TGTGCCAGCTCACCATGGGACAGATATGAAAAACTGTTTTTT.

This clonotype was seen a few times. The genes are TRBV5-6 and TRBJ1-2; D not certain. This CDR3 has 14 residues. V was shortened by 1 base and J by 6 bases, with 13 bases between the two germline ends. The germline CDR1 and CDR2 sequences are SGHDT and YYEEEE. The DNA for the CDR3 is TGTGCCAGCAGCTTGCGTGTAGGGAAGAATGGCTACACCTTC. This translates into CASSLRVGKNGYTF.

The chain joins TRBV27 to TRBJ1-5; 7 bases are shared with TRBD1. V was pared by 5 bases and J by 6 bases, with 7 bases of the junction left unmatched. This CDR3 has 14 residues. Looked up from germline, CDR1 is MNHEY and CDR2 is SMNVEV (reference sequence). The CDR3 is CASSVGQHSQPQHF. The CDR3, as DNA: TGTGCCAGCAGTGTGGGACAGCACAGTCAGCCCCAGCATTTT.